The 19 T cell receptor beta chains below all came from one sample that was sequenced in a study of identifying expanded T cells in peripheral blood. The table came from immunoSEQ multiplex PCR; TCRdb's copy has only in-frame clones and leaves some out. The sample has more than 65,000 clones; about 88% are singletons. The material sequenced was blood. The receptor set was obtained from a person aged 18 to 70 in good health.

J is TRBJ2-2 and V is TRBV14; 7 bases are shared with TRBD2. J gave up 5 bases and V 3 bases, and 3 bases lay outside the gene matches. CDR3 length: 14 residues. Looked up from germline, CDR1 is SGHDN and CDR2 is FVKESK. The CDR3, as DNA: TGTGCCAGCAGCCATACTAGCGTGACCGGGGAGCTGTTTTTT. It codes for CASSHTSVTGELFF.

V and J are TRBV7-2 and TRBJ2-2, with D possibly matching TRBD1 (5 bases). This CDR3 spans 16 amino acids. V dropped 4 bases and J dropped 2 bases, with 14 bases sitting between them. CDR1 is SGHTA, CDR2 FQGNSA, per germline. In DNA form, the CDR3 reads TGTGCCAGCAGCTCTCGGCGGACATATAACACCGGGGAGCTGTTTTTT. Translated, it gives CASSSRRTYNTGELFF.

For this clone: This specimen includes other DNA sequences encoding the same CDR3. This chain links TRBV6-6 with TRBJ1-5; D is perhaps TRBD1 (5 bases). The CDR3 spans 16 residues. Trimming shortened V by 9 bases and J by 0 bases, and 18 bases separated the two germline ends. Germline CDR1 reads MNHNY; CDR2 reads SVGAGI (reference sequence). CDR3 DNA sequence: TGTGCCAGTATCGCCGGGACTAAGGATAGCAATCAGCCCCAGCATTTT. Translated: CASIAGTKDSNQPQHF.

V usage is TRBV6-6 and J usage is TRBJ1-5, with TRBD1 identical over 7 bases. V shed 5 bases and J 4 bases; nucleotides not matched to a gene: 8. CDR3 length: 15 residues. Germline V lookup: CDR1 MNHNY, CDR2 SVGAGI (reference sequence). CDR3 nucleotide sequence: TGTGCCAGCAGTCCAGACAGGGTAGGGAATCAGCCCCAGCATTTT. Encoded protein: CASSPDRVGNQPQHF.

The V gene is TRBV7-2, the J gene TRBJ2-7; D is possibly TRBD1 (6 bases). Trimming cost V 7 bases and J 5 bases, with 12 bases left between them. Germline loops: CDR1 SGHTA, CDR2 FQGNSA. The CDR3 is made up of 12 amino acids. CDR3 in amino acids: CASNLGHNEQYF. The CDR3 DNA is TGTGCCAGCAATTTGGGACACAACGAGCAGTACTTC. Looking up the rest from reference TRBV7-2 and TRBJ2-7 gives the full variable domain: GAGVSQSPSNKVTEKGKDVELRCDPISGHTALYWYRQSLGQGLEFLIYFQGNSAPDKSGLPSDRFSAERTGGSVSTLTIQRTQQEDSAVYLCASNLGHNEQYFGPGTRLTVT.

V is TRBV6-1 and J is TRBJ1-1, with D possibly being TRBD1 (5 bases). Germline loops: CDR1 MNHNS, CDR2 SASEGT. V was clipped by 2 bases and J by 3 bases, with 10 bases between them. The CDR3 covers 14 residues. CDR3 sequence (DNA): TGTGCCAGCAGTGAACAGGGAGGGGACACTGAAGCTTTCTTT. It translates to CASSEQGGDTEAFF.

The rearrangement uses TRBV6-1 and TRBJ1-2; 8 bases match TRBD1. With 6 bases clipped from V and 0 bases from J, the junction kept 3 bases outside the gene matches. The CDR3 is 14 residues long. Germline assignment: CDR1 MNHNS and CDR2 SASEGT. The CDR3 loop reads CASSRTGTNYGYTF. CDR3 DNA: TGTGCCAGCAGCAGGACAGGGACTAACTATGGCTACACCTTC.

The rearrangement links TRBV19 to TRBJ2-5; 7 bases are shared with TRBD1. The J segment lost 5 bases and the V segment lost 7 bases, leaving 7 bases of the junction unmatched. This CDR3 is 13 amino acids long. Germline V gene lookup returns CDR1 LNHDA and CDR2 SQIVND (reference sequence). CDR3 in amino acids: CASTNRGRETQYF. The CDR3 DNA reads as TGTGCCAGTACCAACAGGGGAAGGGAGACCCAGTACTTC.

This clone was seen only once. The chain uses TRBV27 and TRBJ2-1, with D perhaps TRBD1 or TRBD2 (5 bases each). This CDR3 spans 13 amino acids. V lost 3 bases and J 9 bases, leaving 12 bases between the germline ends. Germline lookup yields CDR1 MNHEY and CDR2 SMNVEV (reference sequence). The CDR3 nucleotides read TGTGCCAGCAGTTTGTCGGGAAGGGGTGAGCAGTTCTTC. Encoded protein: CASSLSGRGEQFF.

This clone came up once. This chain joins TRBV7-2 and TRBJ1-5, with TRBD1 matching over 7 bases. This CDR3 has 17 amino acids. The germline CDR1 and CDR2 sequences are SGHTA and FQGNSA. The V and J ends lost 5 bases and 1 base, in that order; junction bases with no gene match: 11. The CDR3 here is CASSTMEGQVSNQPQHF. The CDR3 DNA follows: TGTGCCAGCAGCACGATGGAAGGACAGGTCAGCAATCAGCCCCAGCATTTT.

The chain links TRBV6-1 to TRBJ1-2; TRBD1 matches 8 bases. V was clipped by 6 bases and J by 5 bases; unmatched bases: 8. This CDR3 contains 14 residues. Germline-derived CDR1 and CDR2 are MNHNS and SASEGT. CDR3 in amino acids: CASRQGTGLYGYTF. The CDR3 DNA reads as TGTGCCAGCAGGCAAGGGACAGGCCTTTATGGCTACACCTTC.

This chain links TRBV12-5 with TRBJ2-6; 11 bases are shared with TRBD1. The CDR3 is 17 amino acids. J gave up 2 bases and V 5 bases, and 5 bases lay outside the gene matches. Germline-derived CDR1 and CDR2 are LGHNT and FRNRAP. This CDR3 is CASGNGQGAPGANVLTF. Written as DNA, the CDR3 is TGTGCTAGTGGTAATGGACAGGGGGCGCCTGGGGCCAACGTCCTGACTTTC.

DNA for the CDR3: TGTGCCAGCAGCTTAGCCTTACTGGGGGAAGGCTACACCTTC. This encodes CASSLALLGEGYTF. The chain joins TRBV7-9 to TRBJ1-2; D is possibly TRBD1 (5 bases). Germline CDR1 is SEHNR and CDR2 is FQNEAQ (reference sequence). Deletions cut 0 bases from V and 8 bases from J, with 13 bases between. The CDR3 extends over 14 amino acids.

The CDR3 DNA follows: TGTGCCAGCAGTTCCCCCCCCGGACAGGAGCAGTTCTTC. This sequence encodes CASSSPPGQEQFF. The chain recombines TRBV28 with TRBJ2-1, with D perhaps matching TRBD1 (6 bases). V lost 4 bases, J lost 10 bases, and 14 bases lay in between. CDR3 length equals 13 residues. CDR1 and CDR2 (germline): MDHEN, SYDVKM.

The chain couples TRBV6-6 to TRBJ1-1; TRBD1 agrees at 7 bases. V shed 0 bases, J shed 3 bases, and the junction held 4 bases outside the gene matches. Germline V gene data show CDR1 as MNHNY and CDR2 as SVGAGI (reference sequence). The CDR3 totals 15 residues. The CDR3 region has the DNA TGTGCCAGCAGTTACTCGGCAGGGGGGGACACTGAAGCTTTCTTT. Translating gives CASSYSAGGDTEAFF.

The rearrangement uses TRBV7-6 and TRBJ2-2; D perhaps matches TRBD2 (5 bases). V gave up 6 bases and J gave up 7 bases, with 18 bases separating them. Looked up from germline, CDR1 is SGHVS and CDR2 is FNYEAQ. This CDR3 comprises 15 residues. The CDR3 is CASSLGSPAGGELFF. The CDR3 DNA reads TGTGCCAGCAGTTTGGGATCCCCCGCGGGCGGGGAGCTGTTTTTT.

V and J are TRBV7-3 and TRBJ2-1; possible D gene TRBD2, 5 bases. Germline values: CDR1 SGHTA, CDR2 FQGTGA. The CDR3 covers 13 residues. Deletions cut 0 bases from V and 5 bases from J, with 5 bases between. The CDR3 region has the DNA TGTGCCAGCAGCTTAACGCGGGACAATGAGCAGTTCTTC. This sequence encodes CASSLTRDNEQFF.

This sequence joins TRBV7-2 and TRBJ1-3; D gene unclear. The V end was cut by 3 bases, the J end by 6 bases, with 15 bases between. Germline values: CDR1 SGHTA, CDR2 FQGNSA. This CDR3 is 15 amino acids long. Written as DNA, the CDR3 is TGTGCCAGCAGCTTCCGACATGGGCCTATAAACACCATATATTTT. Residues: CASSFRHGPINTIYF.

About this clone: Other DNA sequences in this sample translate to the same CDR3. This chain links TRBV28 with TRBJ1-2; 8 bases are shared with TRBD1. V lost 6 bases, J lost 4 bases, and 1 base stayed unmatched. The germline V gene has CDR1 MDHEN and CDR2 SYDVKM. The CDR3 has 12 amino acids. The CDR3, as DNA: TGTGCCAGCAGAACAGGGGGCTATGGCTACACCTTC. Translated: CASRTGGYGYTF.